This entry is about one T cell receptor (beta chain). The antigen remains unidentified. The assay was immunoSEQ multiplex PCR, and TCRdb's table has in-frame clones only and misses some. The sample lists a few million clones, approximately 90% seen once, with 0.13% to 0.15% in the top ten. V lost 2 bases to trimming and J lost 4 bases, with 4 bases between them. This CDR3 comprises 12 residues. In germline, CDR1 is LNHNV, CDR2 YYDKDF (reference sequence). This sample stems from a study of shared clonotypes between healthy human individuals. Study-wide background: The donor pool was made up of two women and a few men aged 18 to 49. Each donor's CD8 memory used one plate, CD8 naive two, each CD4 subset three.

Study-level findings and limits: Naive subsets usually exceeded memory subsets in estimated richness.

Sequences were obtained from naive CD4+ T cells sorted from blood. The subset denotes: CD45RA+ positively selected. V is TRBV15 and J is TRBJ2-3; no definite D call. The receptor was isolated from a man younger than 35 in good health. The CDR3 is CATSRLSDTQYF. CDR3 DNA: TGTGCCACCAGCAGACTTTCAGATACGCAGTATTTT.